This T cell receptor (beta chain) was captured in a study of CD8+CD57+ T cells in acquired aplastic anemia. Across the whole study: The DNA of sorted CD4+ and CD8+ cells averaged approximately 2.9 ug. Findings of the study overall: With respect to CD8+ Simpson's diversity, patients and controls did not differ significantly. In common between the patients and the controls were around 29 CD8+ CDR3 sequences.

The CDR3 consists of 14 residues. Germline V gene data show CDR1 as SGHRS and CDR2 as YFSETQ. The V segment lost 2 bases and the J segment 5 bases; nucleotides outside the gene matches: 5. The template used for profiling TCR beta VDJ and CDR3 was genomic DNA. MiXCR, run by TCRdb on the reads, gives a single entry per CDR3 protein. The sample carries about 290,000 distinct CDR3 sequences, about three fifths recorded once. All patients picked for sequencing had shown, by flow cytometry, an expansion of CD8+CD57+ cells. A word on this clonotype: Antigen unknown.

The chain carries TRBV5-1 and TRBJ2-7; 9 nucleotides line up with TRBD2. Sequencing used sorted CD4+, CD8+, or CD8+CD57+ T cells (not recorded which) from PBMCs. This receptor was obtained from a human donor with aplastic anemia. CDR3 DNA sequence: TGCGCCAGCAGCTTCGGGGGACTAGCCCACGAGCAGTACTTC. It specifies CASSFGGLAHEQYF.